This is a list of T cell receptor beta chains from one sample in a study of blood T cell repertoires in COVID-19. The data were produced by immunoSEQ multiplex PCR, yet TCRdb's version contains in-frame clones alone and is incomplete. The sample records about 52,000 clones, approximately 82% being singletons. The sequencing sample was made of peripheral blood. The source of these receptors is a man between 65 and 79 years old with active COVID-19. Both conserved end residues are part of each CDR3. Each record gives: V gene, CDR3 length, D gene, J gene, clone size, CDR3 DNA, CDR3 protein. D genes are given only for firm matches. Part of the rows lack a size; the others show once, few, many or a class for expanded clones.

v_gene: TRBV9; len: 14; d_gene: .; j_gene: TRBJ1-1; abundance: .; CDR3nt: TGTGCCAGCAGCGCTCAGGGACAGAACACTGAAGCTTTCTTT; CDR3aa: CASSAQGQNTEAFF
v_gene: TRBV9; len: 14; d_gene: .; j_gene: TRBJ1-3; abundance: once; CDR3nt: TGTGCCAGCAGCGTAGGGGGCACTGGAAACACCATATATTTT; CDR3aa: CASSVGGTGNTIYF
v_gene: TRBV11-2; len: 14; d_gene: TRBD1; j_gene: TRBJ2-7; abundance: .; CDR3nt: TGTGCCAGCAGCTTAACGGGACAGTCCTACGAGCAGTACTTC; CDR3aa: CASSLTGQSYEQYF
v_gene: TRBV27; len: 15; d_gene: TRBD2; j_gene: TRBJ2-5; abundance: few; CDR3nt: TGTGCCAGCAGTCCGGGGACTAGCGGCCAAGAGACCCAGTACTTC; CDR3aa: CASSPGTSGQETQYF
v_gene: TRBV19; len: 15; d_gene: TRBD1; j_gene: TRBJ2-2; abundance: .; CDR3nt: TGTGCCAGTAGTAAGGACAGGGTGGCCACCGGGGAGCTGTTTTTT; CDR3aa: CASSKDRVATGELFF
v_gene: TRBV6-6; len: 15; d_gene: TRBD1; j_gene: TRBJ2-7; abundance: .; CDR3nt: TGTGCCAGCAGTACTGGGACAGGTAGGGGCTACGAGCAGTACTTC; CDR3aa: CASSTGTGRGYEQYF
v_gene: TRBV27; len: 14; d_gene: TRBD2; j_gene: TRBJ2-1; abundance: .; CDR3nt: TGTGCCAGCAAGGAGCGGGGGGGCCTCTATGAGCAGTTCTTC; CDR3aa: CASKERGGLYEQFF
v_gene: TRBV2; len: 13; d_gene: .; j_gene: TRBJ1-2; abundance: few; CDR3nt: TGTGCCAGCAGTGACTGGGGGCAGACAACCTACACCTTC; CDR3aa: CASSDWGQTTYTF
v_gene: TRBV19; len: 14; d_gene: .; j_gene: TRBJ1-6; abundance: .; CDR3nt: TGTGCCAGTAGTATTGATGGTCAGTATTCACCCCTCCACTTT; CDR3aa: CASSIDGQYSPLHF
v_gene: TRBV5-1; len: 15; d_gene: .; j_gene: TRBJ1-4; abundance: .; CDR3nt: TGCGCCAGCAGCTTCGGAGCTGGAACTAATGAAAAACTGTTTTTT; CDR3aa: CASSFGAGTNEKLFF
v_gene: TRBV6-4; len: 15; d_gene: TRBD1; j_gene: TRBJ1-2; abundance: .; CDR3nt: TGTGCCAGCAGTGAGGAGGGGGACAGGGGCTATGGCTACACCTTC; CDR3aa: CASSEEGDRGYGYTF
v_gene: TRBV4-2; len: 19; d_gene: TRBD1; j_gene: TRBJ2-6; abundance: once; CDR3nt: TGTGCCAGCAGCCAACGGGACAGGAGCGATCAAACAGGGGCCAACGTCCTGACTTTC; CDR3aa: CASSQRDRSDQTGANVLTF
v_gene: TRBV4-2; len: 13; d_gene: .; j_gene: TRBJ2-2; abundance: .; CDR3nt: TGTGCCAGCAGCCAAGGAGAACGGGAGGAGCTGTTTTTT; CDR3aa: CASSQGEREELFF
v_gene: TRBV5-1; len: 15; d_gene: TRBD1; j_gene: TRBJ2-7; abundance: .; CDR3nt: TGCGCCAGCAGCTTGGGGACAGGTTTCTCCTACGAGCAGTACTTC; CDR3aa: CASSLGTGFSYEQYF
v_gene: TRBV29-1; len: 12; d_gene: .; j_gene: TRBJ1-1; abundance: .; CDR3nt: TGCAGCGTTGCGTTCAGGGGTACTGAAGCTTTCTTT; CDR3aa: CSVAFRGTEAFF
v_gene: TRBV7-9; len: 17; d_gene: TRBD1; j_gene: TRBJ1-6; abundance: once; CDR3nt: TGTGCCAGCAGCTTATCTCAGGGGGCGAGTGGTAATTCACCCCTCCACTTT; CDR3aa: CASSLSQGASGNSPLHF
v_gene: TRBV6-5; len: 12; d_gene: TRBD1; j_gene: TRBJ2-1; abundance: .; CDR3nt: TGTGCCAGCAGCAACACAGGGGCCGGGCAGTTCTTC; CDR3aa: CASSNTGAGQFF
v_gene: TRBV9; len: 13; d_gene: .; j_gene: TRBJ2-2; abundance: .; CDR3nt: TGTGCCAGCAGCCTCAGGGGAACCGGGGAGCTGTTTTTT; CDR3aa: CASSLRGTGELFF
v_gene: TRBV15; len: 12; d_gene: TRBD1; j_gene: TRBJ1-4; abundance: .; CDR3nt: TGTGCCACCAGCAGAGAGACAGGGGAACTGTTTTTT; CDR3aa: CATSRETGELFF
v_gene: TRBV7-3; len: 16; d_gene: TRBD2; j_gene: TRBJ2-3; abundance: once; CDR3nt: TGTGCCAGCAGTTTAAATAGCGGGGGGCGCACAGATACGCAGTATTTT; CDR3aa: CASSLNSGGRTDTQYF
v_gene: TRBV7-9; len: 13; d_gene: .; j_gene: TRBJ1-3; abundance: once; CDR3nt: TGTGCCAGCAGCCTTAGCTCTGGAAACACCATATATTTT; CDR3aa: CASSLSSGNTIYF
v_gene: TRBV14; len: 17; d_gene: TRBD1; j_gene: TRBJ2-7; abundance: .; CDR3nt: TGTGCCAGCAGCCAAGTATGGGACAGAACCAGCTCCTACGAGCAGTACTTC; CDR3aa: CASSQVWDRTSSYEQYF
v_gene: TRBV5-1; len: 14; d_gene: .; j_gene: TRBJ2-7; abundance: .; CDR3nt: TGCGCCAGCAGCTTGGATTTGGGGGCGGTCGAGCAGTACTTC; CDR3aa: CASSLDLGAVEQYF